What follows describes a single T cell receptor (beta chain). Its antigen remains unknown. The data were taken from a study of T cells in Graves' hyperthyroidism and ophthalmopathy. Study-wide points: Expanded thyroid clonotypes (above 0.001) were mostly also found in blood.

Clinical symptoms, serum thyroxine, TRAb, thyroid ultrasound and orbital computed tomography established diagnosis. The CDR3 has 14 amino acids. Germline V gives CDR1 MDHEN, CDR2 SYDVKM. With 6 bases clipped from V and 7 bases from J, the junction kept 8 bases outside the gene matches. Amplified TCR beta CDR3 regions derived from RNA transcripts. TCR CDR3 underwent first-round RT-PCR with the HTBI primer set. TCRdb re-analysed the multiplex PCR reads in MiXCR, keeping a single row per CDR3 protein. The repertoire holds approximately 690,000 distinct CDR3 sequences, with around 13% as singletons. V is TRBV28 and J is TRBJ1-5, with 8 bases identical to TRBD1. The sequence came from a woman aged 45-65 years with Graves' ophthalmopathy. The sequencing input was blood. The CDR3 DNA reads TGTGCCAGCAGACTAGGGACAGGAAAACAGCCCCAGCATTTT. This encodes CASRLGTGKQPQHF.